One and the same sample provided the 26 T cell receptor beta chains below, sequenced in a study of T cell responses to AZD1222 COVID-19 vaccine. This table comes from immunoSEQ multiplex PCR, and its TCRdb copy is limited to in-frame clones, with some not included. Counted here are 85,000 to 120,000 clones, 90% occurring once; the ten biggest clones make up approximately 5%. The sequencing used peripheral blood, collected on day 0 of AZD1222 vaccination. The source is an adult in good health.

The genes are TRBV5-4 and TRBJ1-1, with D perhaps TRBD1 (5 bases). Germline V gives CDR1 SGHNT, CDR2 YYREEE (reference sequence). Trimming removed 4 bases at V and 7 bases at J, with 14 bases between. This CDR3 contains 13 residues. CDR3 sequence (DNA): TGTGCCAGCAGCCGATATAGCGGGGGTGAAGCTTTCTTT. It translates to CASSRYSGGEAFF.

The chain is built from TRBV18 and TRBJ2-7; possible D gene TRBD1, 5 bases. This CDR3 is built from 14 residues. In germline, CDR1 is KGHSH, CDR2 LQKENI. Trimming left V 2 bases short and J 0 bases short, with 8 bases between. Here the CDR3 DNA reads TGTGCCAGCTCACCATCCAGGGCCTCCTACGAGCAGTACTTC. Its translation is CASSPSRASYEQYF.

The V call is TRBV13, the J call TRBJ1-1; possibly TRBD1 for D (6 bases). This CDR3 comprises 15 residues. CDR1 is PRHDT and CDR2 is FYEKMQ in the germline V gene (reference sequence). Between the trimmed V and J ends, which lost 6 bases and 0 bases, there was a span of 14 bases. The CDR3 here is CASSLYRVMNTEAFF. Here the CDR3 DNA reads TGTGCCAGCAGTTTGTACAGGGTCATGAACACTGAAGCTTTCTTT.

The gene calls are TRBV9 and TRBJ1-1, with unresolved D. V was shortened by 3 bases and J by 3 bases, with 12 bases between the two germline ends. Germline V gene sequence: CDR1 SGDLS, CDR2 YYNGEE. The CDR3 is made up of 14 amino acids. CDR3 DNA: TGTGCCAGCAGCGCGACACATGCGGACACTGAAGCTTTCTTT. Its translation is CASSATHADTEAFF.

V and J are TRBV5-6 and TRBJ2-2; 10 bases line up with TRBD2. CDR3 length equals 16 residues. J gave up 6 bases and V 1 base, and 6 bases lay outside the gene matches. Germline CDR1 and CDR2: SGHDT and YYEEEE. CDR3 DNA: TGTGCCAGCAGCTTGCGGCCTAGCGGGAGACCCGGGGAGCTGTTTTTT. As protein: CASSLRPSGRPGELFF.

This clone was detected only a few times. The chain couples TRBV5-1 to TRBJ1-5, with 9 bases matching TRBD1. Germline V gene sequence: CDR1 SGHRS, CDR2 YFSETQ. With 4 bases clipped from V and 3 bases from J, the junction kept 11 bases outside the gene matches. The CDR3 is 17 amino acids. Written as DNA, the CDR3 is TGCGCCAGCAGCGAGAGGCCGGGACAGGGTATCAATCAGCCCCAGCATTTT. Translation: CASSERPGQGINQPQHF.

V usage is TRBV7-6 and J usage is TRBJ1-1, with 8 bases aligning to TRBD1. J was trimmed by 1 base and V by 5 bases; bases with no gene match: 0. The germline CDR1 and CDR2 sequences are SGHVS and FNYEAQ. The length of the CDR3 is 13 residues. CDR3 sequence reads: CASSGQGNTEAFF. The CDR3 DNA is TGTGCCAGCAGCGGACAGGGGAACACTGAAGCTTTCTTT.

This chain connects TRBV2 to TRBJ2-7; D is perhaps TRBD2 (5 bases). CDR1 and CDR2 (germline): SNHLY, FYNNEI. V shed 2 bases and J shed 0 bases, with 8 bases lying between them. This CDR3 has 14 residues. CDR3 nucleotides: TGTGCCAGCAGTGAAATAGGGAGCTCCTACGAGCAGTACTTC. It yields the protein CASSEIGSSYEQYF.

The DNA for the CDR3 is TGCGCCAGCAGCCAAGATCAGGGTTTGAACACTGAAGCTTTCTTT. Protein product: CASSQDQGLNTEAFF. The chain employs TRBV4-3 and TRBJ1-1; weak D call: TRBD1 (5 bases). This CDR3 comprises 15 residues. The ends were cut back, 0 bases at V and 0 bases at J, with 8 bases in the middle. The V gene's germline CDR1 is LGHNA and CDR2 YSLEER.

The chain carries TRBV7-8 and TRBJ1-6; no clear D. Germline lookup yields CDR1 SGHVS and CDR2 FQNEAQ. Trimming took off 5 bases at V and 1 base at J, with 9 bases between the two ends. The CDR3 spans 15 residues. The CDR3 DNA follows: TGTGCCAGCAGCCAGAGGGAGTCCTATAATTCACCCCTCCACTTT. It is translated as CASSQRESYNSPLHF.

This clone appeared a few times. The V and J genes are TRBV7-2 and TRBJ1-6; D is possibly TRBD1 (6 bases). V dropped 3 bases and J dropped 7 bases, with 10 bases sitting between them. The germline V gene has CDR1 SGHTA and CDR2 FQGNSA. CDR3 length equals 14 residues. CDR3: CASSFQGKNSPLHF. The DNA for the CDR3 is TGTGCCAGCAGCTTCCAGGGGAAAAATTCACCCCTCCACTTT.

The rearrangement joins TRBV15 to TRBJ1-1; D call uncertain. The V end was cut by 0 bases, the J end by 2 bases, with 13 bases between. Germline values: CDR1 LNHNV, CDR2 YYDKDF (reference sequence). The CDR3 runs to 16 residues. CDR3 nucleotide sequence: TGTGCCACCAGCAGAGACAGGATTGGAGGTAACACTGAAGCTTTCTTT. Its protein product is CATSRDRIGGNTEAFF. The full variable domain, with the rest looked up from reference TRBV15 and TRBJ1-1, is DAMVIQNPRYQVTQFGKPVTLSCSQTLNHNVMYWYQQKSSQAPKLLFHYYDKDFNNEADTPDNFQSRRPNTSFCFLDIRSPGLGDTAMYLCATSRDRIGGNTEAFFGQGTRLTVV.

The chain couples TRBV28 to TRBJ1-2, with a weak D call TRBD1 (6 bases). The V and J ends lost 5 bases and 7 bases respectively, with 11 bases between them. Germline lookup yields CDR1 MDHEN and CDR2 SYDVKM. This CDR3 has 12 amino acids. CDR3 DNA: TGTGCCAGCAGTGACAGGAGGGGTGGCTACACCTTC. Its translation is CASSDRRGGYTF.

This clone showed up just once. The CDR3 nucleotides are TGTGCCAGCACCGCAGGAGACACCATATATTTT. The encoded protein is CASTAGDTIYF. The rearrangement uses TRBV7-9 and TRBJ1-3; D is undetermined. There are 11 residues in the CDR3. Germline CDR1 SEHNR, CDR2 FQNEAQ (reference sequence). V lost 7 bases, J lost 8 bases, and 9 bases lay in between.

The CDR3 region has the DNA TGTGCCAGCAGCTTTTCAGTCTACGAGCAGTACTTC. Its protein product is CASSFSVYEQYF. The rearrangement links TRBV11-2 to TRBJ2-7, with D unclear. Trimming left V 3 bases short and J 3 bases short, with 6 bases between. CDR1 SGHAT and CDR2 FQNNGV come from the germline V gene. The CDR3 is 12 residues long.

This clone occurred a few times. This rearrangement joins TRBV24-1 to TRBJ2-7; 9 bases line up with TRBD1. The V segment lost 4 bases and the J segment 2 bases; nucleotides outside the gene matches: 8. The CDR3 totals 16 residues. Germline assignment: CDR1 KGHDR and CDR2 SFDVKD. CDR3 in DNA: TGTGCCACCAGTGAATCCGGACAGGGGAAGGCCTACGAGCAGTACTTC. It yields the protein CATSESGQGKAYEQYF.

The chain couples TRBV7-9 to TRBJ2-2; D possibly corresponds to TRBD1 (5 bases). This CDR3 is 17 amino acids long. The V gene's germline CDR1 is SEHNR and CDR2 FQNEAQ (reference sequence). Trimming left V 5 bases short and J 0 bases short, with 16 bases between. The CDR3 reads CASSELTASANTGELFF. The CDR3 DNA sequence: TGTGCCAGCAGCGAATTGACAGCCTCCGCGAACACCGGGGAGCTGTTTTTT.

Here the CDR3 reads CATSRGGQTGYGYTF. CDR3 in DNA: TGTGCCACCAGCAGAGGAGGTCAGACCGGCTATGGCTACACCTTC. The V call is TRBV15, the J call TRBJ1-2; no firm D call. V was clipped by 1 base and J by 4 bases, with 13 bases between them. The CDR3 sequence is 15 residues long. CDR1 LNHNV and CDR2 YYDKDF come from the germline V gene (reference sequence).

The CDR3 DNA sequence: TGTGCCAGCAACAGTTATGATGAAGCTTTCTTT. It codes for CASNSYDEAFF. V is TRBV28 and J is TRBJ1-1, with D uncertain. CDR3 length equals 11 residues. Trimming stripped 7 bases from V and 7 bases from J, with 10 bases between. Germline values: CDR1 MDHEN, CDR2 SYDVKM. Combining the CDR3 with reference TRBV28 and TRBJ1-1 gives the whole variable domain DVKVTQSSRYLVKRTGEKVFLECVQDMDHENMFWYRQDPGLGLRLIYFSYDVKMKEKGDIPEGYSVSREKKERFSLILESASTNQTSMYLCASNSYDEAFFGQGTRLTVV.

This chain connects TRBV6-5 to TRBJ1-4; D is ambiguous. This CDR3 has 15 residues. Per germline, CDR1 MNHEY and CDR2 SVGAGI. V was cut by 1 base and J by 2 bases, with 8 bases left in between. DNA of the CDR3: TGTGCCAGCAGTTACTACAGCCAGACTAATGAAAAACTGTTTTTT. Translation: CASSYYSQTNEKLFF.

The chain carries TRBV29-1 and TRBJ2-5, with D possibly called TRBD1 or TRBD2 (5 bases each). V lost 6 bases, J lost 2 bases, and 10 bases lay in between. The CDR3 has 12 amino acids. Germline V gene sequence: CDR1 SQVTM, CDR2 ANQGSEA. This chain's CDR3 is CSVGRRQETQYF. The CDR3 DNA reads TGCAGCGTGGGACGGCGGCAAGAGACCCAGTACTTC.

The DNA for the CDR3 is TGTGCCAGCAGCAAGAACACCGGGGAGCTGTTTTTT. This gives the protein CASSKNTGELFF. V and J are TRBV7-3 and TRBJ2-2; unclear D gene. Trimming removed 5 bases from V and 1 base from J, with 2 bases in between. Looked up from germline, CDR1 is SGHTA and CDR2 is FQGTGA. This CDR3 has 12 amino acids.

The chain combines TRBV6-5 with TRBJ2-5; a weak D match, TRBD2 (5 bases). Germline CDR1 is MNHEY and CDR2 is SVGAGI. The ends were cut back, 2 bases at V and 4 bases at J, with 14 bases in the middle. The CDR3 length is 15 residues. The CDR3 here is CASSYEGRVGETQYF. CDR3 DNA: TGTGCCAGCAGTTACGAGGGCCGGGTCGGAGAGACCCAGTACTTC.

V gene TRBV18 combines with J gene TRBJ1-1; a possible D gene is TRBD1 (6 bases). Germline values: CDR1 KGHSH, CDR2 LQKENI. This CDR3 is built from 13 residues. V lost 4 bases and J 2 bases, leaving 8 bases between the germline ends. The DNA for the CDR3 is TGTGCCAGCTCACGTGGGACAAACACTGAAGCTTTCTTT. Translation gives CASSRGTNTEAFF.

V is TRBV19 and J is TRBJ1-2; D unclear. The V gene lost 3 bases and the J gene lost 3 bases, with 11 bases spanning the gap. This CDR3 has 14 amino acids. Per the germline V gene, CDR1 is LNHDA and CDR2 is SQIVND (reference sequence). CDR3: CASSIRPQDYGYTF. The CDR3 region has the DNA TGTGCCAGTAGTATCCGCCCCCAAGACTATGGCTACACCTTC.

This clone occurred once. CDR3: CASSPGSPNEKLFF. CDR3 bases: TGTGCCAGCTCACCAGGCTCCCCTAATGAAAAACTGTTTTTT. This chain connects TRBV18 to TRBJ1-4; unclear D gene. This CDR3 has 14 residues. CDR1 and CDR2 (germline): KGHSH, LQKENI. V gave up 2 bases and J gave up 3 bases, with 7 bases separating them.